The 25 T cell receptor beta chains below all came from one sample that was sequenced in a study of blood T cell repertoires in COVID-19. Method: immunoSEQ multiplex PCR; TCRdb's copy keeps in-frame clones and lacks some. Of over 130,000 clones listed, 70% to 80% are singletons. Specimen: peripheral blood. The receptors were gathered from a woman aged 45-60 years with active or convalescent COVID-19.

The rearrangement joins TRBV9 to TRBJ2-1; a possible D gene is TRBD2 (6 bases). Between the trimmed V and J ends, which lost 0 bases and 10 bases, there was a span of 20 bases. The CDR3 has 16 residues. Germline values: CDR1 SGDLS, CDR2 YYNGEE. The CDR3 loop is CASSVVGGTHTSEQFF. The CDR3 DNA is TGTGCCAGCAGCGTAGTTGGAGGGACTCACACAAGCGAGCAGTTCTTC.

The J gene is TRBJ2-3, the V gene TRBV19; 8 nucleotides align to TRBD2. This CDR3 is 15 amino acids long. Germline CDR1 and CDR2: LNHDA and SQIVND (reference sequence). Trimming cost V 7 bases and J 1 base; bases outside gene matches: 7. CDR3 nucleotide sequence: TGTGCCAGTATCGGGAGGGTCGAGGGCACAGATACGCAGTATTTT. Translation gives CASIGRVEGTDTQYF. Looking up the rest from reference TRBV19 and TRBJ2-3 gives the full variable domain: DGGITQSPKYLFRKEGQNVTLSCEQNLNHDAMYWYRQDPGQGLRLIYYSQIVNDFQKGDIAEGYSVSREKKESFPLTVTSAQKNPTAFYLCASIGRVEGTDTQYFGPGTRLTVL.

The DNA for the CDR3 is TGTGCCACACACGACAGGGTCCGGGGCGAGCAGTACTTC. Amino acids: CATHDRVRGEQYF. The rearrangement links TRBV10-3 to TRBJ2-7; 7 positions agree with TRBD1. The CDR3 covers 13 residues. Trimming took 10 bases from V and 6 from J; bases not matched to a gene: 12. Germline V gene lookup returns CDR1 ENHRY and CDR2 SYGVKD.

The chain uses TRBV7-9 and TRBJ2-5; the match to TRBD2 covers 10 bases. This CDR3 contains 17 residues. V shed 5 bases, J shed 0 bases, and the junction held 9 bases outside the gene matches. The germline V gene has CDR1 SEHNR and CDR2 FQNEAQ (reference sequence). CDR3 region: CASSRGGLAGDQETQYF. CDR3 coding DNA: TGTGCCAGCAGCCGCGGGGGGCTAGCGGGGGACCAAGAGACCCAGTACTTC.

This chain connects TRBV7-2 to TRBJ2-2; 7 nucleotides match TRBD1. The CDR3 consists of 15 residues. The V gene end was trimmed by 1 base and the J gene end by 3 bases; junction bases not matched to a gene: 2. CDR1 and CDR2 from the germline V gene are SGHTA and FQGNSA. The CDR3 nucleotides read TGTGCCAGCAGCTTAGTGGGACAGCACACCGGGGAGCTGTTTTTT. It yields the protein CASSLVGQHTGELFF.

The chain links TRBV12-5 to TRBJ1-4; a possible D gene is TRBD1 (5 bases). The length of the CDR3 is 15 residues. The V gene's germline CDR1 is LGHNT and CDR2 FRNRAP. Trimming pared 7 bases from V and 0 bases from J, leaving 12 bases between. CDR3 residues: CASALQGATNEKLFF. CDR3 bases: TGTGCTAGTGCCCTCCAGGGTGCAACTAATGAAAAACTGTTTTTT. Full variable domain (outside the CDR3, taken from reference TRBV12-5 and TRBJ1-4): DARVTQTPRHKVTEMGQEVTMRCQPILGHNTVFWYRQTMMQGLELLAYFRNRAPLDDSGMPKDRFSAEMPDATLATLKIQPSEPRDSAVYFCASALQGATNEKLFFGSGTQLSVL.

This clone was seen only a few times. In DNA form, the CDR3 reads TGTGCCAGCAGCTTGGCCTCCGGACTGTCCAATCAGCCCCAGCATTTT. It codes for CASSLASGLSNQPQHF. The chain recombines TRBV5-6 with TRBJ1-5, with D uncertain. The CDR3 contains 16 residues. V was trimmed by 0 bases and J by 3 bases, leaving 13 bases between them. The germline CDR1 and CDR2 sequences are SGHDT and YYEEEE.

This clone was observed a handful of times. The CDR3 bases are TGTGCCAGCAGTCCCCCCTGGTTAGCGGGAGGTGGAAATGAGCAGTTCTTC. It codes for CASSPPWLAGGGNEQFF. The V gene is TRBV6-6, the J gene TRBJ2-1, with 10 bases fitting TRBD2. The CDR3 length is 17 residues. Trimming removed 5 bases from V and 7 bases from J; junction bases left unmatched: 14. Germline-derived CDR1 and CDR2 are MNHNY and SVGAGI (reference sequence).

The V call is TRBV19, the J call TRBJ2-5, with 9 positions matching TRBD1. The V and J ends lost 10 bases and 6 bases, in that order; junction bases with no gene match: 12. Looked up from germline, CDR1 is LNHDA and CDR2 is SQIVND (reference sequence). The CDR3 totals 14 residues. The CDR3 DNA follows: TGTGCCACTTCGACAGGGGGATCTGGAAAGACCCAGTACTTC. It yields the protein CATSTGGSGKTQYF.

The chain uses TRBV19 and TRBJ2-3; 10 bases map to TRBD2. Germline CDR1 LNHDA, CDR2 SQIVND (reference sequence). The J segment lost 3 bases and the V segment lost 5 bases, leaving 8 bases of the junction unmatched. The CDR3 extends over 16 amino acids. The CDR3 spells CASSPQREGGTDTQYF. The CDR3 DNA reads as TGTGCCAGTAGTCCCCAGCGGGAGGGAGGTACAGATACGCAGTATTTT.

This clone came up a few times. The chain uses TRBV29-1 and TRBJ2-3, with 10 positions matching TRBD2. V lost 0 bases, J lost 0 bases, and 12 bases stayed unmatched. The CDR3 runs 19 residues. Germline values: CDR1 SQVTM, CDR2 ANQGSEA. CDR3 loop: CSVEEMAWTSGSSTDTQYF. The CDR3, as DNA: TGCAGCGTTGAAGAAATGGCCTGGACTAGCGGCTCTAGCACAGATACGCAGTATTTT.

The V call is TRBV28, the J call TRBJ2-3; the match to TRBD1 covers 9 bases. CDR1 is MDHEN and CDR2 is SYDVKM in the germline V gene. V dropped 6 bases and J dropped 5; count of bases not matched to a gene: 18. The CDR3 sequence is 18 residues long. CDR3 DNA sequence: TGTGCCAGCAGACGTCCCGGGACAGGGATCTCCCGAAGAGATACGCAGTATTTT. It specifies CASRRPGTGISRRDTQYF.

This clone has just one count. The chain employs TRBV4-3 and TRBJ2-5; a possible D gene is TRBD1 (6 bases). The CDR3 loop spans 18 amino acids. CDR1 LGHNA and CDR2 YSLEER come from the germline V gene. With 0 bases removed from V and 7 bases from J, the gap between germline ends came to 24 bases. The CDR3, as DNA: TGCGCCAGCAGCCAAGATAGGTCAATGCAGGGACACTACGTGACCCAGTACTTC. It codes for CASSQDRSMQGHYVTQYF.

The chain is built from TRBV24-1 and TRBJ2-5; tentative D call: TRBD1 (6 bases). The germline gives CDR1 KGHDR, CDR2 SFDVKD. This CDR3 spans 15 amino acids. Trimming removed 2 bases from V and 0 bases from J, with 9 bases in between. The CDR3 sequence is CATSDSTGYQETQYF. The DNA for the CDR3 is TGTGCCACCAGTGATTCCACAGGGTACCAAGAGACCCAGTACTTC.

The chain couples TRBV5-5 to TRBJ2-3; 8 nucleotides agree with TRBD1. The germline CDR1 and CDR2 sequences are SGHKS and YYEKEE (reference sequence). The CDR3 spans 15 residues. Unmatched junction bases numbered 9, after V lost 4 bases and J lost 5 bases. The CDR3 sequence: CASSAPGQVGDTQYF. DNA of the CDR3: TGTGCCAGCAGCGCGCCGGGACAGGTCGGAGATACGCAGTATTTT.

The chain couples TRBV7-8 to TRBJ2-7; D unresolved. Trimming took off 4 bases at V and 4 bases at J, with 8 bases between the two ends. Per germline, CDR1 SGHVS and CDR2 FQNEAQ. The CDR3 sequence is 12 residues long. Here the CDR3 reads CASSSQPYEQYF. The CDR3 nucleotides are TGTGCCAGCAGCTCACAGCCGTACGAGCAGTACTTC.

This chain uses TRBV7-2 with TRBJ2-1, with 14 bases that match TRBD2. J lost 4 bases, V lost 5 bases, and 7 bases had no gene match. CDR1 is SGHTA, CDR2 FQGNSA, per germline. The CDR3 consists of 17 residues. The CDR3 loop is CASSLPGTSGGYNEQFF. The CDR3 DNA is TGTGCCAGCAGCCTACCGGGGACTAGCGGGGGTTACAATGAGCAGTTCTTC.

The rearrangement joins TRBV27 to TRBJ2-1; 12 nucleotides agree with TRBD1. Per the germline V gene, CDR1 is MNHEY and CDR2 is SMNVEV (reference sequence). Trimming at V came to 6 bases and at J to 4 bases, leaving 4 bases not matched to a gene. The CDR3 is 15 amino acids. CDR3 region: CASRGTGGIYNEQFF. In DNA, the CDR3 is TGTGCCAGCAGGGGGACAGGGGGCATATACAATGAGCAGTTCTTC.

The V call is TRBV29-1, the J call TRBJ1-4, with 8 bases lining up with TRBD1. The CDR3 covers 14 residues. V gave up 5 bases and J gave up 3 bases; unmatched junction bases: 5. CDR1 SQVTM and CDR2 ANQGSEA come from the germline V gene. The CDR3 loop reads CSVTQGAANEKLFF. CDR3 coding DNA: TGCAGCGTTACTCAGGGGGCAGCTAATGAAAAACTGTTTTTT. Full variable domain (remainder filled in from reference TRBV29-1 and TRBJ1-4): SAVISQKPSRDICQRGTSLTIQCQVDSQVTMMFWYRQQPGQSLTLIATANQGSEATYESGFVIDKFPISRPNLTFSTLTVSNMSPEDSSIYLCSVTQGAANEKLFFGSGTQLSVL.

The chain links TRBV6-5 to TRBJ1-3, with unresolved D. Germline CDR1 and CDR2: MNHEY and SVGAGI. Between the trimmed V and J ends, which lost 7 bases and 2 bases, there was a span of 15 bases. The CDR3 extends over 15 amino acids. The CDR3 region is CASTLDMSPGNTIYF. The CDR3 bases are TGTGCCAGCACCCTCGACATGTCCCCTGGAAACACCATATATTTT.

V is TRBV25-1 and J is TRBJ2-5; TRBD1 agrees at 9 bases. With V trimmed by 10 bases and J by 5 bases, 8 bases remained unmatched. The CDR3 is 13 residues long. Germline lookup yields CDR1 MGHDK and CDR2 SYGVNS. DNA for the CDR3: TGTGCCACATCGGGACAGGGCCGGGAGACCCAGTACTTC. Translation gives CATSGQGRETQYF.

V and J are TRBV12-3 or TRBV12-4 and TRBJ1-2; no reliable D call. The CDR3 spans 11 residues. V lost 6 bases and J lost 4, with 6 bases in between. In nucleotides, the CDR3 is TGTGCCAGCAGGGCTAGCTATGGCTACACCTTC. As protein: CASRASYGYTF.

In DNA form, the CDR3 reads TGTGCCAGCAGCAAAACAGAAAACACTGAAGCTTTCTTT. The encoded protein is CASSKTENTEAFF. V usage is TRBV6-1 and J usage is TRBJ1-1, with D hard to call. Germline V gene sequence: CDR1 MNHNS, CDR2 SASEGT. The CDR3 is made up of 13 amino acids. V lost 6 bases and J lost 2, with 10 bases in between.

V gene TRBV30 combines with J gene TRBJ1-1; no definite D call. The CDR3 extends over 12 amino acids. Germline V lookup: CDR1 GTSNPN, CDR2 SVGIG (reference sequence). V lost 4 bases and J 5 bases, leaving 11 bases between the germline ends. CDR3 sequence: CAWNAERTEAFF. CDR3 coding DNA: TGTGCCTGGAATGCGGAAAGAACTGAAGCTTTCTTT.

This clone was counted only a few times. The chain carries TRBV7-8 and TRBJ1-5; TRBD1 agrees at 7 bases. The CDR3 sequence is 17 residues long. Trimming removed 5 bases from V and 2 bases from J; junction bases left unmatched: 12. CDR1 is SGHVS, CDR2 FQNEAQ, per germline. CDR3 bases: TGTGCCAGCAGCCCCACAGGGGCTCGGGATGGCAATCAGCCCCAGCATTTT. This gives the protein CASSPTGARDGNQPQHF.